This T cell receptor beta chain was sequenced for a study of blood T cells in healthy people across ages. Combining a sample-barcoded 5' primer with a J-beta primer mix, a second PCR ran for roughly 6 to 11 cycles. TCRdb processed the 5' RACE reads anew with MiXCR; each CDR3 protein has one entry. The data show around 1,600,000 distinct CDR3 sequences, less than 45% seen once. This clonotype has a single count. Material: blood. This receptor was identified in a woman aged 18 to 35 in good health.

The CDR3, as DNA: TGCAGCGTTGAGACGGACAGCTCCTACAATGAGCAGTACTTC. Protein: CSVETDSSYNEQYF. The chain has TRBV29-1 and TRBJ2-1; D is perhaps TRBD1 (6 bases). The J call is in doubt because the DNA end fits TRBJ2-7 better. The V gene's germline CDR1 is SQVTM and CDR2 ANQGSEA. The CDR3 loop spans 14 amino acids.